One sample yielded the 27 T cell receptor beta chains listed below, sequenced in a study of early T cells in non-severe SARS-CoV-2 infection listed by TCRdb under 2021. Library prep was done by 5' RACE. Sequenced using a NextSeq 500. TCRdb reprocessed the public reads (quality trimming at Q25 with fastp, clone calling with MiXCR) and kept in-frame beta chains. For every CDR3 protein sequence, its rows merge into one entry that carries the most common genes and DNA. Across this sample there are 100,000 to 130,000 distinct CDR3 sequences, with 11% seen only once. The ten biggest clones cover about 8.1% of the sample. Sequences were obtained from whole blood. The receptors were gathered from an adult who was a healthcare worker with PCR-confirmed SARS-CoV-2 infection or an uninfected control (not recorded which).

Regarding this clonotype: With a much larger clone just one base away, this may be a read error. This rearrangement joins TRBV7-9 to TRBJ2-2, with D perhaps TRBD2 (5 bases). Per germline, CDR1 SEHNR and CDR2 FQNEAQ (reference sequence). The CDR3 spans 14 residues. The CDR3 nucleotides are TGTGCCAGCAGCTTAGCGGCCGAAACCGGGGAGCTGATTTTT. Protein product: CASSLAAETGELIF.

The chain employs TRBV30 and TRBJ1-1; D unresolved. The CDR3 extends over 11 amino acids. Trimming stripped 5 bases from V and 5 bases from J, with 9 bases between. Germline CDR1 is GTSNPN and CDR2 is SVGIG (reference sequence). The CDR3 spells CAWGRGTEAFF. The CDR3, as DNA: TGTGCCTGGGGACGCGGGACTGAAGCTTTCTTT.

There are many counts of this clonotype. The V call is TRBV7-9, the J call TRBJ2-5, with D possibly TRBD2 on 6 matching bases. Looked up from germline, CDR1 is SEHNR and CDR2 is FQNEAQ (reference sequence). The CDR3 consists of 16 residues. V was shortened by 1 base and J by 2 bases, with 14 bases between the two germline ends. This chain's CDR3 is CASSLVGASAQETQYF. CDR3 coding DNA: TGTGCCAGCAGCTTAGTTGGGGCTAGCGCACAAGAGACCCAGTACTTC.

The chain links TRBV10-3 to TRBJ2-5; D uncertain. Per germline, CDR1 ENHRY and CDR2 SYGVKD. The V gene lost 0 bases and the J gene lost 8 bases, with 7 bases spanning the gap. CDR3 length equals 12 residues. For the CDR3, the DNA is TGTGCCATCAGTGAGTCGAAGAGTACCCAGTACTTC. Encoded protein: CAISESKSTQYF.

This clonotype was detected many times. J is TRBJ2-2 and V is TRBV5-6, with no clear D. Deletions cut 4 bases from V and 5 bases from J, with 15 bases between. The CDR3 totals 15 residues. CDR1 is SGHDT, CDR2 YYEEEE, per germline. CDR3 residues: CASSQSGWGTGELFF. CDR3 coding DNA: TGTGCCAGCAGCCAATCCGGATGGGGTACCGGGGAGCTGTTTTTT.

The table lists this clonotype with a few counts. The chain employs TRBV5-1 and TRBJ2-1, with D possibly matching TRBD2 (6 bases). Germline CDR1 reads SGHRS; CDR2 reads YFSETQ. The CDR3 has 14 residues. Trimming left V 0 bases short and J 7 bases short, with 11 bases between. The CDR3 DNA sequence: TGCGCCAGCAGCTTGGGGGACTCCGTAAATGAGCAGTTCTTC. As protein: CASSLGDSVNEQFF.

The rearrangement links TRBV29-1 to TRBJ2-1; D gene uncertain. Trimming took off 3 bases at V and 4 bases at J, with 1 base between the two ends. The CDR3 contains 10 residues. Germline V gene data show CDR1 as SQVTM and CDR2 as ANQGSEA. Here the CDR3 DNA reads TGCAGCGTTGAGTACAATGAGCAGTTCTTC. Translating it yields CSVEYNEQFF.

This clonotype was seen a handful of times. This chain connects TRBV6-1 to TRBJ2-3; 8 bases align to TRBD2. The CDR3 has 15 amino acids. V dropped 4 bases and J dropped 6; count of bases not matched to a gene: 9. CDR1 is MNHNS and CDR2 is SASEGT in the germline V gene. In DNA form, the CDR3 reads TGTGCCAGCAGTGTAAGTTCAGCGGGAGCGGATACGCAGTATTTT. This translates into CASSVSSAGADTQYF.

This clonotype was observed at least ten times. The chain joins TRBV6-5 to TRBJ1-4; D remains unclear. The ends were cut back, 0 bases at V and 8 bases at J, with 10 bases in the middle. The CDR3 spans 14 residues. Germline CDR1 MNHEY, CDR2 SVGAGI. CDR3 DNA: TGTGCCAGCAGTTACTCGCACCGTATGGAAAAACTGTTTTTT. Protein: CASSYSHRMEKLFF.

This clonotype was recorded a few times. The chain links TRBV6-5 to TRBJ2-5; maybe TRBD1 (7 bases). Germline V gene data show CDR1 as MNHEY and CDR2 as SVGAGI. The CDR3 spans 12 residues. The ends were cut back, 5 bases at V and 8 bases at J, with 12 bases in the middle. CDR3 protein: CASSQGGGTQYF. In DNA form, the CDR3 reads TGTGCCAGCAGTCAGGGGGGCGGAACCCAGTACTTC.

Of note for this clonotype: This may arise from a read error, as a much more abundant clone is one base away. The J gene is TRBJ2-7, the V gene TRBV7-2; TRBD1 matches 8 bases. This CDR3 has 14 amino acids. Germline loops: CDR1 SGHTA, CDR2 FQGNSA. Here the CDR3 DNA reads TGTGCCTGCAGCCGAGGACAGGGAGGTCGCGAGCAGTACTTC. Residues: CACSRGQGGREQYF.

The rearrangement uses TRBV2 and TRBJ1-2; the match to TRBD1 covers 8 bases. The V and J ends lost 9 bases and 6 bases, in that order; junction bases with no gene match: 9. CDR3 size: 13 residues. CDR1 is SNHLY and CDR2 is FYNNEI in the germline V gene. CDR3 bases: TGTGCCAGAACCCAGGGGGCTACGGATGGCTACACCTTC. Protein sequence: CARTQGATDGYTF.

The chain's CDR3 is CASSQTRLPLNSPLHF. CDR3 sequence (DNA): TGCGCCAGCAGCCAAACCCGACTGCCTCTTAATTCACCCCTCCACTTT. The chain is built from TRBV4-1 and TRBJ1-6; D gene unclear. Between the trimmed V and J ends, which lost 2 bases and 6 bases, there was a span of 14 bases. The germline V gene encodes CDR1 MGHRA and CDR2 YSYEKL. CDR3 length: 16 residues.

This chain joins TRBV6-2 or TRBV6-3 and TRBJ2-1; 16 nucleotides agree with TRBD2. Germline values: CDR1 MNHEY, CDR2 SVGEGT. The length of the CDR3 is 16 residues. With 2 bases clipped from V and 10 bases from J, the junction kept 5 bases outside the gene matches. CDR3 in DNA: TGTGCCAGCAGTTACCACGCGGGACTAGCGGGAGGGGAGCAGTTCTTC. Its translation is CASSYHAGLAGGEQFF.

The chain links TRBV11-2 to TRBJ2-1, with D uncertain. Trimming stripped 2 bases from V and 8 bases from J, with 10 bases between. The CDR3 totals 13 residues. Germline V gene lookup returns CDR1 SGHAT and CDR2 FQNNGV. In DNA form, the CDR3 reads TGTGCCAGCAGCTTATTTTCCGTTCATGAGCAGTTCTTC. This translates into CASSLFSVHEQFF.

This clonotype has more than one count but fewer than ten. The chain recombines TRBV20-1 with TRBJ2-5, with TRBD1 matching 10 bases. Germline V CDR1 and CDR2: DFQATT, SNEGSKA (reference sequence). The CDR3 runs to 13 residues. Trimming cost V 6 bases and J 2 bases; bases outside gene matches: 3. In DNA, the CDR3 is TGCAGTGCGTCGGACAGGGGGCAAGAGACCCAGTACTTC. Translation gives CSASDRGQETQYF.

Ten or more counts support this clonotype. The chain has TRBV10-2 and TRBJ1-1, with D maybe TRBD1 (6 bases). The CDR3 runs to 14 residues. The germline gives CDR1 WSHSY, CDR2 SAAADI. Trimming removed 6 bases at V and 6 bases at J, with 17 bases between. Here the CDR3 reads CASRGTRTASEAFF. DNA of the CDR3: TGCGCCAGCAGGGGGACAAGGACGGCGTCTGAAGCTTTCTTT.

This clonotype was detected ten times or more. The genes are TRBV27 and TRBJ2-3; D might be TRBD1 (6 bases). This CDR3 comprises 15 residues. V was cut by 10 bases and J by 2 bases, with 19 bases left in between. Germline lookup yields CDR1 MNHEY and CDR2 SMNVEV (reference sequence). The CDR3 loop is CATNPPDSLTDTQYF. CDR3 DNA: TGTGCCACCAACCCCCCGGACAGCCTCACAGATACGCAGTATTTT.

There are many counts of this clonotype. The chain couples TRBV4-1 to TRBJ2-7; D is perhaps TRBD1 (5 bases). The V gene lost 0 bases and the J gene lost 7 bases, with 16 bases spanning the gap. The CDR3 is 15 residues long. Per the germline V gene, CDR1 is MGHRA and CDR2 is YSYEKL. This CDR3 reads CASSQENRLVGEQYF. The CDR3 DNA is TGCGCCAGCAGCCAAGAGAACAGGCTAGTGGGGGAGCAGTACTTC.

This clonotype was recorded at least ten times. CDR3 sequence reads: CASSLRDRGRYF. The CDR3 coding sequence is TGTGCCAGCAGTTTGAGGGACAGGGGGAGGTACTTC. The chain has TRBV28 and TRBJ2-7; 11 bases agree with TRBD1. The V and J ends lost 3 bases and 12 bases, in that order; junction bases with no gene match: 4. Germline V CDR1 and CDR2: MDHEN, SYDVKM. The CDR3 has 12 residues.

A few counts support this clonotype. The V call is TRBV29-1, the J call TRBJ2-1; D ambiguous. CDR1 SQVTM and CDR2 ANQGSEA come from the germline V gene. V was trimmed by 4 bases and J by 6 bases, leaving 16 bases between them. CDR3 length: 14 amino acids. The CDR3 protein is CSVVRPTIPNEQFF. The CDR3 nucleotides read TGCAGCGTTGTCCGACCCACAATCCCCAATGAGCAGTTCTTC.

The chain is built from TRBV28 and TRBJ1-3, with D possibly matching TRBD1 (6 bases). Germline CDR1 is MDHEN and CDR2 is SYDVKM. The CDR3 covers 14 residues. The V and J ends lost 8 bases and 4 bases respectively, with 15 bases between them. CDR3 region: CASLDRTWGNTIYF. CDR3 nucleotide sequence: TGTGCCAGCTTAGACAGGACTTGGGGAAACACCATATATTTT.

This clonotype was counted between two and nine times. The genes are TRBV5-1 and TRBJ2-6; possibly TRBD2 for D (5 bases). This CDR3 region has 16 residues. V lost 1 base to trimming and J lost 0 bases, with 8 bases between them. CDR1 is SGHRS, CDR2 YFSETQ, per germline. The CDR3: CASSLSGSSGANVLTF. DNA of the CDR3: TGCGCCAGCAGCTTGTCGGGGAGCTCTGGGGCCAACGTCCTGACTTTC.

The genes are TRBV11-2 and TRBJ2-5; 7 bases match TRBD2. This CDR3 comprises 16 residues. Germline CDR1 reads SGHAT; CDR2 reads FQNNGV. The junction had 7 bases not matched to a gene; V was cut back by 2 bases and J by 1 base. CDR3 sequence reads: CASSLIGGSPQETQYF. The CDR3 DNA is TGTGCCAGCAGCTTAATCGGCGGGAGTCCCCAAGAGACCCAGTACTTC.

J is TRBJ1-6 and V is TRBV28; D gene uncertain. There are 13 residues in the CDR3. CDR1 and CDR2 from the germline V gene are MDHEN and SYDVKM. Trimming removed 7 bases from V and 0 bases from J, with 4 bases in between. The CDR3 DNA follows: TGTGCCAGCACGTCCTCCTATAATTCACCCCTCCACTTT. Its translation: CASTSSYNSPLHF.

This rearrangement joins TRBV6-6 to TRBJ2-7, with D possibly TRBD2 on 6 matching bases. The CDR3 totals 13 residues. Trimming took 7 bases from V and 6 from J, leaving 16 bases between them. CDR1 is MNHNY, CDR2 SVGAGI, per germline (reference sequence). The CDR3 DNA follows: TGTGCCAGCATCTTAAGCGTGGGAGGCGAGCAGTACTTC. Its translation is CASILSVGGEQYF.

This clonotype occurred a few times. The chain links TRBV28 to TRBJ2-7; TRBD1 aligns across 10 bases. Germline lookup yields CDR1 MDHEN and CDR2 SYDVKM. The V and J ends lost 6 bases and 9 bases, in that order; junction bases with no gene match: 11. The CDR3 is 14 residues long. The CDR3 coding sequence is TGTGCCAGCAGACCGGGACAGGGGCCATACCTGCAGTACTTC. Amino acids: CASRPGQGPYLQYF.